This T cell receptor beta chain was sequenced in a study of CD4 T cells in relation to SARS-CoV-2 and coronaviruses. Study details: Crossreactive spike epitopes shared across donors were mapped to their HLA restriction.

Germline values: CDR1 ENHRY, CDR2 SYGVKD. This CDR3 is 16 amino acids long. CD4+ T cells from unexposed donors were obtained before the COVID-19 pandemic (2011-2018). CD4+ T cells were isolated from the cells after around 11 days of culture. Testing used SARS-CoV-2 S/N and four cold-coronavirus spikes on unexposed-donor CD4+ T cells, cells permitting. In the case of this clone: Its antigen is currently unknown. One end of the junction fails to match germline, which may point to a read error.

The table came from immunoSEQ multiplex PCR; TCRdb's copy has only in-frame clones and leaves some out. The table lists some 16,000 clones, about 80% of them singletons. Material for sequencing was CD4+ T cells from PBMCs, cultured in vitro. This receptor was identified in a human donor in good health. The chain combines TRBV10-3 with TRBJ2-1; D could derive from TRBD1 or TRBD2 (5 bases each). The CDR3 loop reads CATSRGEFVFVNEQFF. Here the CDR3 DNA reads TGTGCCACCAGTCGGGGCGAGTTTGTCTTCGTGAATGAGCAGTTCTTC.